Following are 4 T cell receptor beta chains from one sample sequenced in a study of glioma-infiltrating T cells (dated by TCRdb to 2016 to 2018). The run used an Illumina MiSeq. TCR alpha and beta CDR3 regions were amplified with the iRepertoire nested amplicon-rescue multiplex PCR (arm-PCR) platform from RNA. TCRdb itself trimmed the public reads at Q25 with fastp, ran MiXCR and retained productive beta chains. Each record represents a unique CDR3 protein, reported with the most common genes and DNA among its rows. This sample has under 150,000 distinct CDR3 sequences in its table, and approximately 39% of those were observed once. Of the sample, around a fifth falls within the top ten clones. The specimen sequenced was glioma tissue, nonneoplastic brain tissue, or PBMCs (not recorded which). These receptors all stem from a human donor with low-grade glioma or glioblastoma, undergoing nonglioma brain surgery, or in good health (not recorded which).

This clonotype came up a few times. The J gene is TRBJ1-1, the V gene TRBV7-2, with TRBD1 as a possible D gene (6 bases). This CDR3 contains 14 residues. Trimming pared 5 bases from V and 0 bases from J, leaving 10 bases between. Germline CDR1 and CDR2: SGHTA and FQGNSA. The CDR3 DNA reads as TGTGCCAGCAGCCGAGACAGGTTGAACACTGAAGCTTTCTTT. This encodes CASSRDRLNTEAFF. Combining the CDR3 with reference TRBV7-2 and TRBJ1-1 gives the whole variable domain GAGVSQSPSNKVTEKGKDVELRCDPISGHTALYWYRQSLGQGLEFLIYFQGNSAPDKSGLPSDRFSAERTGGSVSTLTIQRTQQEDSAVYLCASSRDRLNTEAFFGQGTRLTVV.

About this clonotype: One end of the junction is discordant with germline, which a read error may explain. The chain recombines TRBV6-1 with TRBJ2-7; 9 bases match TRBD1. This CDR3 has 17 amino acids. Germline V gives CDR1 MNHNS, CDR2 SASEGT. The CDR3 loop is CASSEGTLGQGSYEQYF. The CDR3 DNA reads TGCGCCAGCAGTGAAGGTACATTAGGACAGGGGTCCTACGAGCAGTACTTC.

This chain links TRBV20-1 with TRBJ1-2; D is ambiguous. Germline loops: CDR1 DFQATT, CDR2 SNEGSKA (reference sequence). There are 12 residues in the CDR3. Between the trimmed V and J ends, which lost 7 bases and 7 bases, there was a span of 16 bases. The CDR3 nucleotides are TGCAGTGTCCAGACGGGCCTTGGTGGCTACACCTTC. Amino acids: CSVQTGLGGYTF.

CDR3 in DNA: TGCGCCAGCAGCCCCCGAGCCCAGGCTGTTGGTACGCTGTTTTTT. Amino acids: CASSPRAQAVGTLFF. V and J are TRBV4-3 and TRBJ1-4; D not resolved. The germline V gene encodes CDR1 LGHNA and CDR2 YSLEER. V was shortened by 4 bases and J by 14 bases, with 23 bases between the two germline ends. CDR3 size: 15 residues.